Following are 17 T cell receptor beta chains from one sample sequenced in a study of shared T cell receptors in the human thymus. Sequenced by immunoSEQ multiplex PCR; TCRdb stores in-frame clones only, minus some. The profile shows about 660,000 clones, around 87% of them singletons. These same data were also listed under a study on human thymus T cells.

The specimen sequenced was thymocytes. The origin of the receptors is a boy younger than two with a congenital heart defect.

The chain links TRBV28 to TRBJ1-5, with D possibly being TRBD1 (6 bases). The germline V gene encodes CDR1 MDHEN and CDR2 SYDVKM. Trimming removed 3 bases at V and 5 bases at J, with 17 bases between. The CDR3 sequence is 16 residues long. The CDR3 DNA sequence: TGTGCCAGCAGTTTGGGGGGGGCCCGGGGGGATCAGCCCCAGCATTTT. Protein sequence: CASSLGGARGDQPQHF.

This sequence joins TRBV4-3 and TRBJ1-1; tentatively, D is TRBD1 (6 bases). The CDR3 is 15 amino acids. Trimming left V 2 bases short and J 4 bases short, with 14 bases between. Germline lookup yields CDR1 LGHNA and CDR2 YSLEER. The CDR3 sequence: CASSQKGQLGTEAFF. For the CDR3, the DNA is TGCGCCAGCAGCCAAAAAGGACAGTTGGGCACTGAAGCTTTCTTT.

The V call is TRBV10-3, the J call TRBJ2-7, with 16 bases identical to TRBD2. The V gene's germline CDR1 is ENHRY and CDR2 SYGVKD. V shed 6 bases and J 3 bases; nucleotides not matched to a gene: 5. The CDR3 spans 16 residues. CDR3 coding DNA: TGTGCCATCAGCGGGACTAGCGGGAGGGGCCACTACGAGCAGTACTTC. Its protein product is CAISGTSGRGHYEQYF.

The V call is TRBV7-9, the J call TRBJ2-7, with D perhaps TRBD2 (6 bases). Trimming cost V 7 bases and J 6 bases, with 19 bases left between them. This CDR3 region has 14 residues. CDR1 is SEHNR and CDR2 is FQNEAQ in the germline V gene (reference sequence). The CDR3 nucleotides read TGTGCCAGCATCGGCGTGGAGGGTTTTGGCGAGCAGTACTTC. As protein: CASIGVEGFGEQYF.

As DNA, the CDR3 is TGTGCCAGCAGAGACGGGACAGGGAGCCGGACTGGGGCCAACGTCCTGACTTTC. Its translation is CASRDGTGSRTGANVLTF. The gene calls are TRBV2 and TRBJ2-6; 9 nucleotides align to TRBD1. J gave up 2 bases and V 6 bases, and 11 bases lay outside the gene matches. The CDR3 loop spans 18 amino acids. Germline V gene lookup returns CDR1 SNHLY and CDR2 FYNNEI.

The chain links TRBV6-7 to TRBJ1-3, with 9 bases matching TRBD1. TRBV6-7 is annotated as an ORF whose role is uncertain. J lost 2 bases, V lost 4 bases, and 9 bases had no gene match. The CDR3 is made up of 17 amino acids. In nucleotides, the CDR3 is TGTGCCAGCAGTTCTCGAAATGACAGGGGGACTGGAAACACCATATATTTT. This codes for CASSSRNDRGTGNTIYF.

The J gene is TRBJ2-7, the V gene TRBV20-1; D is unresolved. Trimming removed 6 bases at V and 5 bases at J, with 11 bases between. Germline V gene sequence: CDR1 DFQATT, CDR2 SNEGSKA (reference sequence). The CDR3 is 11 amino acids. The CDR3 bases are TGCAGTGCCCCGGGTCTCGACGAGCAGTACTTC. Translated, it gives CSAPGLDEQYF.

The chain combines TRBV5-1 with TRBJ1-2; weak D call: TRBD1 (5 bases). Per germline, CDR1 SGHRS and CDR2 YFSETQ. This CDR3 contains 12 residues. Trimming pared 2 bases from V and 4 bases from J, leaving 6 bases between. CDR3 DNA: TGCGCCAGCAGCTTTCAGGGCTATGGCTACACCTTC. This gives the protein CASSFQGYGYTF.

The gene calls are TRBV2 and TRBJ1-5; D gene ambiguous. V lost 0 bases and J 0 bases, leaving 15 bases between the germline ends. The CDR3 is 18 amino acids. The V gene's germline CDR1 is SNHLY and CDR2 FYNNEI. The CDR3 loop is CASSEAKLAVRSNQPQHF. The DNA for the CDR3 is TGTGCCAGCAGTGAAGCGAAGCTAGCGGTCCGTAGCAATCAGCCCCAGCATTTT.

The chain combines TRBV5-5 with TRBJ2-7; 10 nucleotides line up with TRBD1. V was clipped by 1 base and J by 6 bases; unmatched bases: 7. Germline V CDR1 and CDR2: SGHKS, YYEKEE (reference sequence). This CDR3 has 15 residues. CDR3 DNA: TGTGCCAGCAGCTTGATGGGGACAGGGGCGGGCGAGCAGTACTTC. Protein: CASSLMGTGAGEQYF.

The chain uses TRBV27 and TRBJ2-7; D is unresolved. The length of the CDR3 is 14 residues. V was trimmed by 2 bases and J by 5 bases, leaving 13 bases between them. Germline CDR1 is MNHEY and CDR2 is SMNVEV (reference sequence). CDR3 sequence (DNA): TGTGCCAGCAGTTTACCACACTCGAGGCACGAGCAGTACTTC. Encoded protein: CASSLPHSRHEQYF.

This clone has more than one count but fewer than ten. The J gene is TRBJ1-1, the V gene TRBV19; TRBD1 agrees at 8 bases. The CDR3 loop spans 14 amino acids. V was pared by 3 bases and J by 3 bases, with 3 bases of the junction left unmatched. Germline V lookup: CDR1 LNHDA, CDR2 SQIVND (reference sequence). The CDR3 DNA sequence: TGTGCCAGTAGTATCCAGGGGGCGGACACTGAAGCTTTCTTT. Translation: CASSIQGADTEAFF.

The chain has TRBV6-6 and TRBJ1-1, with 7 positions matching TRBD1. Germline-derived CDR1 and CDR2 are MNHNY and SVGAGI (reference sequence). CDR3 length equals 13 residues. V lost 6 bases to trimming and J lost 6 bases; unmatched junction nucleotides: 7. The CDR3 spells CASRPPGQSEAFF. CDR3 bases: TGTGCCAGCAGACCCCCGGGACAGTCTGAAGCTTTCTTT.

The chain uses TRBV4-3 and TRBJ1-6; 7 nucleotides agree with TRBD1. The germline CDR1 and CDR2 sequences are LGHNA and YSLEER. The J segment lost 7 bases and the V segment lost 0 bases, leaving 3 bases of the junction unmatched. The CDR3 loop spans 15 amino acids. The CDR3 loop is CASSQEYRGNSPLHF. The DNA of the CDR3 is TGCGCCAGCAGCCAAGAGTACAGGGGCAATTCACCCCTCCACTTT.

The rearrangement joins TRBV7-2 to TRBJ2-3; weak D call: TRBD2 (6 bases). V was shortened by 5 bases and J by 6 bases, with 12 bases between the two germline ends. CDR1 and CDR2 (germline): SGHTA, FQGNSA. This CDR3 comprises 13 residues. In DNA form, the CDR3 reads TGTGCCAGCAGCCCGAGCGGGTCGGATACGCAGTATTTT. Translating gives CASSPSGSDTQYF.

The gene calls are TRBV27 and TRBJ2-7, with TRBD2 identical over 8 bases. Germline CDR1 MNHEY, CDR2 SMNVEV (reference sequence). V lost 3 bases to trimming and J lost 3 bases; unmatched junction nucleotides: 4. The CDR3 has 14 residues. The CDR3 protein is CASSLKRELYEQYF. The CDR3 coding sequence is TGTGCCAGCAGTTTGAAGCGGGAGCTCTACGAGCAGTACTTC.

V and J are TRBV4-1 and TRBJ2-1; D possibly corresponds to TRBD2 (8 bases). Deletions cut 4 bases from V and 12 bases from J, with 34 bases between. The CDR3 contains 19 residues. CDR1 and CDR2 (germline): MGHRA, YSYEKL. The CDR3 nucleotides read TGCGCCAGCAGCCCCCTAGGGAGGGGGCCTAGGATAGCGGGATTGGGGCAGTTCTTC. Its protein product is CASSPLGRGPRIAGLGQFF.